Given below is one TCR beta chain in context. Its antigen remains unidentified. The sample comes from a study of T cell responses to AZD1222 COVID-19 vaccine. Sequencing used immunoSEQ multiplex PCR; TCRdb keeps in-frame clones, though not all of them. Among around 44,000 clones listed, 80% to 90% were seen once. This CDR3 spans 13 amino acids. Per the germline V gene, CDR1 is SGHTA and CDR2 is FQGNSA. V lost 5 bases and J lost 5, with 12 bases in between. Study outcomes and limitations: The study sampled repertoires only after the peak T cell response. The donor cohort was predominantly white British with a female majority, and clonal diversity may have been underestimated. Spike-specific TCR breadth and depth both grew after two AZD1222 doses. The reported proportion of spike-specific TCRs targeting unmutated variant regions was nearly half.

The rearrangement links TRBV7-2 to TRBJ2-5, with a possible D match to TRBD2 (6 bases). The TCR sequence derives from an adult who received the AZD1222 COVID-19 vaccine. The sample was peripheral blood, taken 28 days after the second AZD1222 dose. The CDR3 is CASSPVGRETQYF. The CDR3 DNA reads TGTGCCAGCAGCCCAGTAGGGAGGGAGACCCAGTACTTC.